The clone carrying this T cell receptor beta chain was seen a single time. Its cognate antigen is unknown. Trimming cost V 3 bases and J 0 bases, with 13 bases left between them. The germline V gene encodes CDR1 SGHAT and CDR2 FQDESV (reference sequence). The CDR3 consists of 16 residues. This sample was included in a study of T cell responses to AZD1222 COVID-19 vaccine. Overall study findings and caveats: Scientists sampled the repertoires only once the peak T cell response had passed. Nearly half of spike-specific TCRs reportedly target unmutated variant regions.

Using immunoSEQ multiplex PCR, the repertoire was profiled, and TCRdb retains in-frame clones only, with some absent. This table holds about 100,000 clones, around 90% found once. The sequence was obtained from an adult in good health. The chain has TRBV11-1 and TRBJ2-3; possibly TRBD1 for D (6 bases). The sample consisted of peripheral blood, taken on day 0 of AZD1222 vaccination. CDR3 in amino acids: CASSFPGTPSTDTQYF. CDR3 in DNA: TGTGCCAGCAGCTTTCCCGGGACACCCAGCACAGATACGCAGTATTTT. Full variable domain (missing parts from reference TRBV11-1 and TRBJ2-3): EAEVAQSPRYKITEKSQAVAFWCDPISGHATLYWYRQILGQGPELLVQFQDESVVDDSQLPKDRFSAERLKGVDSTLKIQPAELGDSAMYLCASSFPGTPSTDTQYFGPGTRLTVL.